This record concerns one TCR beta chain sequence. Antigen specificity is unknown. This record comes from a study of PD-1 blockade in classical Hodgkin lymphoma. The data were produced by immunoSEQ multiplex PCR, yet TCRdb's version contains in-frame clones alone and is incomplete. Of some 2,500 clones in the sample, 72% are singletons; the top ten hold around 9.9%. General observations from the study: Possibly reflecting disease activity or prior therapy, repertoire differences have causes that remain undefined. In newly diagnosed patients, baseline TCR diversity was reportedly below that of healthy donors. Patients with a complete response exhibited baseline diversity comparable to newly diagnosed patients.

Every one of the patients relapsed after autologous stem cell transplantation (brentuximab vedotin exposure was variable). After PBMCs were thawed, their CD8+ T cells were isolated by magnetic negative selection. Sample: CD8+ T cells from blood, taken at baseline. This sequence was found in a human donor with classical Hodgkin lymphoma.

CDR3 coding DNA: TGTGCCAGCAGTCAGCTGACAGGGAGAACAGATACGCAGTATTTT. Residues: CASSQLTGRTDTQYF. The genes are TRBV6-5 and TRBJ2-3; 7 nucleotides line up with TRBD1. The V segment lost 5 bases and the J segment 3 bases; nucleotides outside the gene matches: 8. The CDR3 sequence is 15 residues long. Looked up from germline, CDR1 is MNHEY and CDR2 is SVGAGI.